This T cell receptor beta chain was obtained from a study of CD4 T cells in relation to SARS-CoV-2 and coronaviruses. Study in general: PBMCs were cultured with antigen for approximately nine days before TCR beta sequencing.

Before the COVID-19 pandemic, during about 2010-2018, CD4+ T cells were taken from unexposed donors. The cells were cultured for under 13 days before CD4+ T cells were isolated. Of note for this clone: What it recognizes is unknown.

CDR3 size: 16 residues. The V gene lost 3 bases and the J gene lost 3 bases, with 15 bases spanning the gap. CDR1 SNHLY and CDR2 FYNNEI come from the germline V gene. Notes on the study in general: This crossreactivity analysis covered spike protein alone, no other viral proteins.

Some clones are missing from TCRdb's copy, which holds only in-frame ones; the method was immunoSEQ multiplex PCR. In the table there are 15,000 to 25,000 clones, 77% of which are singletons. This clonotype was sampled from a human donor in good health. The chain employs TRBV2 and TRBJ1-5; perhaps TRBD1 as D (5 bases). Sequencing was performed on CD4+ T cells from PBMCs, cultured in vitro. CDR3 nucleotides: TGTGCCAGCAGTGAGAGAGGGGCGCTAGACAATCAGCCCCAGCATTTT. Its translation is CASSERGALDNQPQHF.